This TCR beta chain came from a study of blood T cell repertoires in COVID-19. Study-wide background: Sites across the United States, Italy and Spain contributed samples from acute and convalescent COVID-19. The cDNA or gDNA used as material had been derived from T cells, B-cell-depleted T cells, or PBMCs.

Looked up from germline, CDR1 is SNHLY and CDR2 is FYNNEI. J gave up 6 bases and V 4 bases, and 11 bases lay outside the gene matches. This CDR3 spans 18 amino acids. Per the original methods: How many nucleated cells were present was estimated from reference gene primer amplification. TCRdb's table, derived via immunoSEQ multiplex PCR, lists solely in-frame clones and lacks some. Clone size and V and J calls were adopted from that table, with D and trimming inferred from the DNA. Among fewer than 250,000 clones, more than 80% were seen once, and the ten largest hold less than 6.5%. The TCR originated in a human donor in a cohort sampled during active COVID-19. The chain has TRBV2 and TRBJ2-2; TRBD2 aligns across 13 bases. Material: peripheral blood. CDR3 protein: CASSAVGLAGAFAGELFF. The CDR3 DNA sequence: TGTGCCAGCAGTGCGGTCGGACTAGCGGGAGCGTTCGCCGGGGAGCTGTTTTTT.